This TCR beta chain was sequenced during a study of T-cell reconstitution after alpha-beta-depleted transplantation in children. The CDR3 has 14 amino acids. CDR1 and CDR2 from the germline V gene are SGHVS and FQNEAQ. Trimming took 5 bases from V and 1 from J, leaving 11 bases between them. TCRbeta library preparation incorporated unique molecular identifiers. MiXCR, applied by TCRdb to the PCR reads, yields one record per CDR3 protein. Among approximately 210,000 distinct CDR3 sequences, around a sixth were seen once, and the ten largest hold around 44%. Points from the study as a whole: Several hundred expanded graft clones reportedly gave rise to the alpha-beta T cells present about two months after transplant.

This clonotype has ten or more counts. Antigen: not known. Source: PBMCs, mostly from graft donor cells, taken 360 days after TCRalphabeta/CD19-depleted stem cell transplant. The V and J genes are TRBV7-8 and TRBJ1-1; D gene ambiguous. This clonotype was obtained from a male patient aged 2 to 9 who had a stem cell transplant for acute lymphoblastic leukemia, so the T cells may come from the graft donor. Here the CDR3 reads CASSLAGPNTEAFF. CDR3 in DNA: TGTGCCAGCAGCCTGGCAGGCCCGAACACTGAAGCTTTCTTT.